These 30 T cell receptor beta chains share one sample of origin, sequenced in a study of a mutant IDH1 vaccine in newly diagnosed glioma. Their cognate antigens are unknown. As for time point: week 23, last vaccination. Topical imiquimod was applied with each vaccine dose, which held 300 ug of mutant IDH1 20-mer peptide. Using immunoSEQ multiplex PCR, the repertoire was profiled, and TCRdb retains in-frame clones only, with some absent. Among around 30,000 clones listed, roughly 90% were seen once. This sample comprised PBMCs, obtained from a glioma patient whose treatment included an IDH1 peptide vaccine. These receptors all stem from a middle-aged man with glioma.

V usage is TRBV5-6 and J usage is TRBJ1-2; D is uncertain. V was shortened by 4 bases and J by 6 bases, with 19 bases between the two germline ends. Germline CDR1 SGHDT, CDR2 YYEEEE. CDR3 length: 15 amino acids. For the CDR3, the DNA is TGTGCCAGCAGCGCGGCCGCCGGGCGATACCATGGCTACACCTTC. Protein product: CASSAAAGRYHGYTF.

The chain combines TRBV14 with TRBJ1-5; D is perhaps TRBD1 (5 bases). Between the trimmed V and J ends, which lost 4 bases and 6 bases, there was a span of 10 bases. Per germline, CDR1 SGHDN and CDR2 FVKESK. There are 13 residues in the CDR3. CDR3: CASSRAGGQPQHF. The CDR3 DNA is TGTGCCAGCAGCCGGGCCGGGGGTCAGCCCCAGCATTTT.

J is TRBJ2-4 and V is TRBV4-1; TRBD1 aligns across 7 bases. Germline V gene sequence: CDR1 MGHRA, CDR2 YSYEKL. V dropped 2 bases and J dropped 3; count of bases not matched to a gene: 7. The CDR3 loop spans 16 amino acids. CDR3 sequence reads: CASSQPAGTDKNIQYF. The CDR3 coding sequence is TGCGCCAGCAGCCAACCCGCCGGGACAGACAAAAACATTCAGTACTTC.

This rearrangement joins TRBV29-1 to TRBJ1-5, with D perhaps TRBD1 (5 bases). Trimming pared 6 bases from V and 5 bases from J, leaving 14 bases between. CDR1 and CDR2 from the germline V gene are SQVTM and ANQGSEA. The CDR3 extends over 13 amino acids. The CDR3 DNA reads TGCAGCGTGGGGTGGGGGGGAGATCAGCCCCAGCATTTT. Protein sequence: CSVGWGGDQPQHF.

This clone is medium-sized. V usage is TRBV28 and J usage is TRBJ1-4; no clear D. This CDR3 is 12 amino acids long. V shed 3 bases and J shed 8 bases, with 7 bases lying between them. Germline V lookup: CDR1 MDHEN, CDR2 SYDVKM. The CDR3: CASSLTLEKLFF. CDR3 in DNA: TGTGCCAGCAGTTTGACCCTCGAAAAACTGTTTTTT.

The gene calls are TRBV19 and TRBJ2-1; D gene ambiguous. Per germline, CDR1 LNHDA and CDR2 SQIVND (reference sequence). V lost 10 bases and J lost 8, with 12 bases in between. This CDR3 comprises 11 residues. CDR3 bases: TGTGCCACCCGCCCCAAGGATGAGCAGTTCTTC. Translated: CATRPKDEQFF.

This chain joins TRBV28 and TRBJ2-7; D is possibly TRBD2 (7 bases). CDR3 length: 17 residues. CDR1 MDHEN and CDR2 SYDVKM come from the germline V gene. Between the trimmed V and J ends, which lost 3 bases and 0 bases, there was a span of 18 bases. CDR3 bases: TGTGCCAGCAGTTTTATCGTGGCGGGGGCAGCCTCCTACGAGCAGTACTTC. Translation gives CASSFIVAGAASYEQYF.

This sequence joins TRBV28 and TRBJ2-5; D gene ambiguous. Germline V gene lookup returns CDR1 MDHEN and CDR2 SYDVKM. The CDR3 contains 13 residues. The germline V and J ends were trimmed by 5 bases and 0 bases, with 7 bases remaining between them. In DNA, the CDR3 is TGTGCCAGCAGTCCCCTCGACCAAGAGACCCAGTACTTC. Translation gives CASSPLDQETQYF.

This clone was detected only once. The V gene is TRBV28, the J gene TRBJ2-7, with TRBD2 matching 8 bases. There are 14 residues in the CDR3. The trim removed 8 bases at V and 2 bases at J, leaving 8 bases unmatched. Germline CDR1 is MDHEN and CDR2 is SYDVKM. The CDR3 reads CASRRAGGPYEQYF. The CDR3 DNA is TGTGCCAGCCGCCGTGCGGGGGGCCCCTACGAGCAGTACTTC.

This clone was observed a few times. CDR3 loop: CASSLVESGNIQYF. The CDR3 DNA follows: TGTGCCAGCAGCTTAGTCGAGTCAGGAAACATTCAGTACTTC. The chain recombines TRBV7-9 with TRBJ2-4; D call uncertain. The CDR3 runs 14 residues. The V end lost 1 base, the J end lost 6 bases, and 10 bases lay between the germline ends. Looked up from germline, CDR1 is SEHNR and CDR2 is FQNEAQ (reference sequence). Full variable domain (remainder filled in from reference TRBV7-9 and TRBJ2-4): DTGVSQNPRHKITKRGQNVTFRCDPISEHNRLYWYRQTLGQGPEFLTYFQNEAQLEKSRLLSDRFSAERPKGSFSTLEIQRTEQGDSAMYLCASSLVESGNIQYFGAGTRLSVL.

By share, this clone counts as medium-sized. This rearrangement joins TRBV19 to TRBJ1-3; D unclear. Germline CDR1 LNHDA, CDR2 SQIVND (reference sequence). There are 12 residues in the CDR3. The V and J ends lost 6 bases and 7 bases respectively, with 10 bases between them. The CDR3 protein is CASSTNSNTIYF. Written as DNA, the CDR3 is TGTGCCAGTAGCACCAACTCGAACACCATATATTTT.

The chain joins TRBV6-4 to TRBJ2-1, with 8 nucleotides matching TRBD1. Per the germline V gene, CDR1 is MRHNA and CDR2 is SNTAGT. V lost 4 bases to trimming and J lost 4 bases; unmatched junction nucleotides: 6. This CDR3 has 15 amino acids. CDR3 sequence (DNA): TGTGCCAGCAGTGGCGGGACAGGAGAGTACAATGAGCAGTTCTTC. Protein product: CASSGGTGEYNEQFF.

The V gene is TRBV19, the J gene TRBJ1-5, with 11 bases that match TRBD1. With V trimmed by 6 bases and J by 0 bases, 10 bases remained unmatched. Germline V gene data show CDR1 as LNHDA and CDR2 as SQIVND (reference sequence). The CDR3 is 18 amino acids. The CDR3: CASRGQGGKALSNQPQHF. CDR3 bases: TGTGCCAGTAGGGGACAGGGGGGGAAGGCTCTTAGCAATCAGCCCCAGCATTTT. Combining the CDR3 with reference TRBV19 and TRBJ1-5 gives the whole variable domain DGGITQSPKYLFRKEGQNVTLSCEQNLNHDAMYWYRQDPGQGLRLIYYSQIVNDFQKGDIAEGYSVSREKKESFPLTVTSAQKNPTAFYLCASRGQGGKALSNQPQHFGDGTRLSIL.

The rearrangement links TRBV7-9 to TRBJ1-5; TRBD1 might be the D (6 bases). The V end lost 1 base, the J end lost 0 bases, and 13 bases lay between the germline ends. Germline CDR1 SEHNR, CDR2 FQNEAQ (reference sequence). The CDR3 extends over 17 amino acids. The CDR3 is CASSLEPGAGSNQPQHF. CDR3 nucleotide sequence: TGTGCCAGCAGCTTAGAACCAGGGGCTGGTAGCAATCAGCCCCAGCATTTT.

The rearrangement joins TRBV28 to TRBJ2-3; TRBD2 matches at 11 bases. The length of the CDR3 is 15 residues. Losses at the gene ends were 6 bases for V and 4 bases for J; bases not matched to a gene: 6. The germline V gene has CDR1 MDHEN and CDR2 SYDVKM. The CDR3 sequence is CASSVAGGYPDTQYF. In nucleotides, the CDR3 is TGTGCCAGCAGCGTAGCGGGGGGGTACCCAGATACGCAGTATTTT.

V gene TRBV6-1 combines with J gene TRBJ2-4; D is perhaps TRBD2 (6 bases). The CDR3 is 13 residues long. V was cut by 8 bases and J by 7 bases, with 15 bases left in between. CDR1 is MNHNS and CDR2 is SASEGT in the germline V gene. CDR3 DNA: TGTGCCAGCGAGGTCCCAGGGAGGAACATTCAGTACTTC. Translating it yields CASEVPGRNIQYF.

This clone was observed a handful of times. The CDR3 loop is CASSLVSGANVLTF. CDR3 sequence (DNA): TGTGCCAGCAGCTTGGTCTCTGGGGCCAACGTCCTGACTTTC. This chain joins TRBV5-6 and TRBJ2-6, with D uncertain. The germline V and J ends were trimmed by 0 bases and 0 bases, with 1 base remaining between them. The CDR3 covers 14 residues. Germline CDR1 reads SGHDT; CDR2 reads YYEEEE.

The rearrangement links TRBV5-4 to TRBJ1-1, with a possible D match to TRBD1 (5 bases). This CDR3 region has 16 residues. CDR1 and CDR2 (germline): SGHNT, YYREEE (reference sequence). With 3 bases removed from V and 1 base from J, the gap between germline ends came to 16 bases. DNA of the CDR3: TGTGCCAGCAGCTCTGGAAGTCCGGGGGGGAACACTGAAGCTTTCTTT. Amino acids: CASSSGSPGGNTEAFF.

The V call is TRBV5-1, the J call TRBJ1-3, with D perhaps matching TRBD1 (6 bases). This CDR3 comprises 16 residues. Trimming left V 1 base short and J 3 bases short, with 14 bases between. The germline CDR1 and CDR2 sequences are SGHRS and YFSETQ. The CDR3 sequence is CASSLWAVQGGNTIYF. The CDR3, as DNA: TGCGCCAGCAGCTTGTGGGCCGTACAGGGTGGAAACACCATATATTTT.

For this clone: Because the CDR3's place on the DNA is in doubt, the DNA is left out and the CDR3 is given as listed by TCRdb. The rearrangement uses TRBV27 and TRBJ2-1. Germline-derived CDR1 and CDR2 are MNHEY and SMNVEV (reference sequence). Ends included, the CDR3 has 12 residues. The CDR3: CASSILGNEQFF.

The chain uses TRBV25-1 and TRBJ1-2, with 7 bases fitting TRBD1. The germline V gene has CDR1 MGHDK and CDR2 SYGVNS. The CDR3 covers 13 residues. With V trimmed by 6 bases and J by 5 bases, 6 bases remained unmatched. CDR3: CASRQTGSYGYTF. As DNA, the CDR3 is TGTGCCAGCAGACAGACAGGGAGTTATGGCTACACCTTC.

The chain recombines TRBV7-2 with TRBJ1-1; a possible D gene is TRBD1 (6 bases). Germline lookup yields CDR1 SGHTA and CDR2 FQGNSA. This CDR3 has 15 amino acids. Trimming took off 2 bases at V and 0 bases at J, with 10 bases between the two ends. This CDR3 is CASSLRGTMNTEAFF. The CDR3 DNA follows: TGTGCCAGCAGCTTAAGGGGGACCATGAACACTGAAGCTTTCTTT.

The table lists this clone with a count of one. CDR3 residues: CASSRGHLNYGYTF. CDR3 DNA sequence: TGTGCCAGCAGCAGGGGACACCTTAACTATGGCTACACCTTC. The chain has TRBV5-6 and TRBJ1-2; perhaps TRBD1 as D (6 bases). CDR3 length: 14 residues. The V and J ends lost 4 bases and 1 base respectively, with 11 bases between them. Germline values: CDR1 SGHDT, CDR2 YYEEEE.

This clone showed up just once. The chain employs TRBV21-1 and TRBJ1-1. TRBV21-1 is marked as a pseudogene. This CDR3 contains 15 residues. The CDR3 DNA reads TGTGCCAGCAGCAAAGGTGGGGGGGATAGAGCTGAAGCTTTCTTT. It codes for CASSKGGGDRAEAFF.

This clone was counted only a few times. The rearrangement joins TRBV4-2 to TRBJ2-5; a weak D match, TRBD2 (5 bases). Germline V gene sequence: CDR1 LGHNA, CDR2 YNFKEQ. The CDR3 sequence is 16 residues long. V was trimmed by 0 bases and J by 5 bases, leaving 16 bases between them. The CDR3 reads CASSQEEAGPSETQYF. The DNA of the CDR3 is TGTGCCAGCAGCCAAGAGGAGGCCGGTCCTTCTGAGACCCAGTACTTC.

The chain couples TRBV6-5 to TRBJ1-2; tentatively, D is TRBD1 (6 bases). Germline V gene lookup returns CDR1 MNHEY and CDR2 SVGAGI. The CDR3 runs to 14 residues. Trimming stripped 1 base from V and 8 bases from J, with 14 bases between. The CDR3 here is CASSYFQGGGGYTF. CDR3 DNA sequence: TGTGCCAGCAGTTACTTCCAAGGGGGTGGAGGCTACACCTTC.

The V gene is TRBV11-3, the J gene TRBJ2-3; no clear D gene. The CDR3 spans 13 residues. V was shortened by 4 bases and J by 5 bases, with 10 bases between the two germline ends. Germline V lookup: CDR1 SGHNT, CDR2 YENEEA. CDR3 in DNA: TGTGCCAGCAGCTCCGGACCCGGAGATACGCAGTATTTT. As protein: CASSSGPGDTQYF.

This clone was seen a handful of times. This sequence joins TRBV29-1 and TRBJ1-5, with D possibly matching TRBD1 (5 bases). V lost 2 bases and J 4 bases, leaving 15 bases between the germline ends. Germline V gene lookup returns CDR1 SQVTM and CDR2 ANQGSEA. The CDR3 spans 15 residues. The CDR3 DNA reads as TGCAGCGTTGAAAGTGGGGACGGGGGTAATCAGCCCCAGCATTTT. Its protein is CSVESGDGGNQPQHF.

The V call is TRBV4-3, the J call TRBJ1-3; D is uncertain. The V end was cut by 0 bases, the J end by 1 base, with 4 bases between. The germline gives CDR1 LGHNA, CDR2 YSLEER. This CDR3 comprises 14 residues. CDR3 sequence reads: CASSQEHSGNTIYF. CDR3 in DNA: TGCGCCAGCAGCCAAGAACATTCTGGAAACACCATATATTTT.

The V and J genes are TRBV5-8 and TRBJ1-1, with D hard to call. The V and J ends lost 0 bases and 6 bases respectively, with 9 bases between them. Germline V gene lookup returns CDR1 SGHTS and CDR2 YDEGEE. The CDR3 contains 13 residues. The CDR3 loop is CASSLDAGAEAFF. The CDR3 DNA is TGTGCCAGCAGCTTGGACGCTGGGGCTGAAGCTTTCTTT.